The 15 T cell receptor beta chains given below trace back to one sample, sequenced in a study of CD8 T cells in ankylosing spondylitis. Via MiXCR, TCRdb re-called the 5' RACE reads, giving one row per CDR3 protein. Of roughly 250,000 distinct CDR3 sequences in the sample, around 9.2% are singletons; the top ten hold 6.8%. Material: blood, either unsorted or a sorted T cell fraction (not recorded which). All receptors come from a male donor with ankylosing spondylitis or in good health (not recorded which).

This clonotype showed up many times. The chain is built from TRBV20-1 and TRBJ2-7, with TRBD2 identical over 8 bases. V lost 3 bases and J lost 0; bases outside the gene matches: 1. This CDR3 contains 13 residues. Per germline, CDR1 DFQATT and CDR2 SNEGSKA (reference sequence). The CDR3 region has the DNA TGCAGTGCTAGCGGGGGGGGCTCCTACGAGCAGTACTTC. It specifies CSASGGGSYEQYF.

This clonotype was counted ten times or more. The rearrangement joins TRBV2 to TRBJ2-1; TRBD2 agrees at 11 bases. Germline lookup yields CDR1 SNHLY and CDR2 FYNNEI. V lost 8 bases to trimming and J lost 8 bases; unmatched junction nucleotides: 26. The CDR3 extends over 20 amino acids. The CDR3 DNA reads TGTGCCAGCCAGATACGCGGGGACACCGAGTTAGCGGGAGGGTTTGATGAGCAGTTCTTC. Translating it yields CASQIRGDTELAGGFDEQFF.

This clonotype was counted a few times. This chain connects TRBV3-1 to TRBJ1-1; TRBD1 matches at 9 bases. This CDR3 is built from 15 residues. CDR1 is LGHDT, CDR2 YNNKEL, per germline (reference sequence). Trimming took 7 bases from V and 6 from J; bases not matched to a gene: 12. The CDR3 here is CASTHWRTGVPEAFF. CDR3 nucleotide sequence: TGTGCCAGCACCCACTGGAGGACAGGGGTGCCTGAAGCTTTCTTT.

The gene calls are TRBV7-8 and TRBJ2-2; 10 nucleotides match TRBD1. This CDR3 is 16 amino acids long. Germline V lookup: CDR1 SGHVS, CDR2 FQNEAQ. The V segment lost 4 bases and the J segment 7 bases; nucleotides outside the gene matches: 9. CDR3 bases: TGTGCCAGCAGCTCAAATGAGGGACAGGGGTTCGGGGAGCTGTTTTTT. As protein: CASSSNEGQGFGELFF.

The chain employs TRBV29-1 and TRBJ2-5; 9 nucleotides agree with TRBD1. After removal of 5 bases from V and 4 bases from J, the junction contained 5 bases not matched to a gene. CDR1 and CDR2 (germline): SQVTM, ANQGSEA. The CDR3 runs to 13 residues. The CDR3 DNA reads as TGCAGCGTTACACAGGGGGCCGGAGAGACCCAGTACTTC. Protein product: CSVTQGAGETQYF.

This clonotype was counted at least ten times. The chain employs TRBV10-3 and TRBJ2-5; D is unclear. The CDR3 runs 13 residues. The germline V gene has CDR1 ENHRY and CDR2 SYGVKD. The V end was cut by 1 base, the J end by 1 base, with 4 bases between. Here the CDR3 DNA reads TGTGCCATCAGTGAGTGGGTCCAAGAGACCCAGTACTTC. It encodes CAISEWVQETQYF.

This clonotype appeared many times. The V gene is TRBV7-2, the J gene TRBJ2-1; TRBD2 matches at 10 bases. Trimming cost V 1 base and J 10 bases; bases outside gene matches: 7. The CDR3 extends over 15 amino acids. From germline, CDR1 is SGHTA and CDR2 FQGNSA. CDR3 loop: CASSLDGLAGVEQFF. In DNA, the CDR3 is TGTGCCAGCAGCTTAGACGGGCTAGCGGGGGTGGAGCAGTTCTTC.

The J gene is TRBJ2-5, the V gene TRBV5-1; D tentatively reads TRBD1 or TRBD2 (5 bases each). The CDR3 consists of 14 residues. V was clipped by 4 bases and J by 3 bases, with 13 bases between them. Germline CDR1 reads SGHRS; CDR2 reads YFSETQ. DNA of the CDR3: TGCGCCAGCAGCCCGGGGCTGGTAAAAGAGACCCAGTACTTC. It is translated as CASSPGLVKETQYF.

Ten or more counts support this clonotype. The V call is TRBV18, the J call TRBJ1-2; no clear D gene. CDR3 length: 13 amino acids. V was shortened by 2 bases and J by 2 bases, with 6 bases between the two germline ends. CDR1 is KGHSH and CDR2 is LQKENI in the germline V gene. CDR3 sequence reads: CASSPSGNYGYTF. CDR3 nucleotide sequence: TGTGCCAGCTCACCATCGGGGAACTATGGCTACACCTTC.

The CDR3 reads CSATSGGDYTGELFF. The CDR3 bases are TGCAGTGCTACCAGCGGGGGGGATTACACCGGGGAGCTGTTTTTT. V and J are TRBV20-1 and TRBJ2-2; 10 bases map to TRBD2. This CDR3 has 15 amino acids. Germline trimming cut 4 bases from V and 3 bases from J; bases unmatched to any gene: 5. The germline CDR1 and CDR2 sequences are DFQATT and SNEGSKA (reference sequence).

This clonotype turned up a few times. In nucleotides, the CDR3 is TGTGCCAGCAGCTCCTACGGGACGATGAACACTGAAGCTTTCTTT. Protein sequence: CASSSYGTMNTEAFF. The chain uses TRBV7-8 and TRBJ1-1, with D possibly being TRBD1 (5 bases). This CDR3 is 15 amino acids long. Germline CDR1 reads SGHVS; CDR2 reads FQNEAQ. V was pared by 4 bases and J by 0 bases, with 12 bases between.

This clonotype was counted at least ten times. The chain combines TRBV15 with TRBJ1-3; no reliable D call. This CDR3 region has 16 residues. CDR1 and CDR2 from the germline V gene are LNHNV and YYDKDF (reference sequence). The V end was cut by 1 base, the J end by 0 bases, with 10 bases between. CDR3 sequence: CATSRAWAASGNTIYF. In DNA, the CDR3 is TGTGCCACCAGCAGAGCTTGGGCTGCCTCTGGAAACACCATATATTTT.

In this sample, this clonotype turned up many times. V usage is TRBV4-3 and J usage is TRBJ2-1, with 7 nucleotides matching TRBD2. Germline V CDR1 and CDR2: LGHNA, YSLEER. V was pared by 0 bases and J by 15 bases, with 8 bases of the junction left unmatched. CDR3 length: 13 amino acids. The CDR3 is CASSQDQAGVVFF. In DNA, the CDR3 is TGCGCCAGCAGCCAAGATCAGGCGGGAGTAGTGTTCTTC.

This clonotype was detected ten times or more. This sequence joins TRBV10-3 and TRBJ2-2, with D tentatively TRBD1 (6 bases). The length of the CDR3 is 15 residues. With 0 bases removed from V and 7 bases from J, the gap between germline ends came to 12 bases. From germline, CDR1 is ENHRY and CDR2 SYGVKD. The CDR3 is CAISESTGQNGELFF. Here the CDR3 DNA reads TGTGCCATCAGTGAGTCGACAGGACAAAACGGGGAGCTGTTTTTT.

The sample holds many counts of this clonotype. The rearrangement joins TRBV18 to TRBJ2-7; 11 nucleotides match TRBD2. V shed 2 bases, J shed 4 bases, and the junction held 1 base outside the gene matches. CDR1 and CDR2 (germline): KGHSH, LQKENI. The CDR3 covers 14 residues. The CDR3 bases are TGTGCCAGCTCACCAGGGACTAGCGGATACGAGCAGTACTTC. Encoded protein: CASSPGTSGYEQYF. Complete variable domain (other parts from reference TRBV18 and TRBJ2-7): NAGVMQNPRHLVRRRGQEARLRCSPMKGHSHVYWYRQLPEEGLKFMVYLQKENIIDESGMPKERFSAEFPKEGPSILRIQQVVRGDSAAYFCASSPGTSGYEQYFGPGTRLTVT.